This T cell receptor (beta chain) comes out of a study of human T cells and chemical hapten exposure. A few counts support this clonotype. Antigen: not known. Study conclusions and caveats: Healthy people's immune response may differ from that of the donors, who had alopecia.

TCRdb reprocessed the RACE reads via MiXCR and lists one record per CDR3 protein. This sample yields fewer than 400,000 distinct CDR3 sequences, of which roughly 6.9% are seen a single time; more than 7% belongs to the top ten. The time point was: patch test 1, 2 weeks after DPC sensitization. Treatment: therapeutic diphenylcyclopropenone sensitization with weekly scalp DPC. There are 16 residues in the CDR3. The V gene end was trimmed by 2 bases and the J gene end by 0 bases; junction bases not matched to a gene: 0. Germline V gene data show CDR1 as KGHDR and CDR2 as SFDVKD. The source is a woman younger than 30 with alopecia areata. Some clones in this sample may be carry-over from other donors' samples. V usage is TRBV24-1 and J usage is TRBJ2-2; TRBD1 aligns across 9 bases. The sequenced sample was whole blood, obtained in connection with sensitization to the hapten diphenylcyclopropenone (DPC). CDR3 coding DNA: TGTGCCACCAGTGATTGGGACAGGGCGAACACCGGGGAGCTGTTTTTT. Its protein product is CATSDWDRANTGELFF.